This is a list of T cell receptor beta chains from one sample in a study of radiation and T cells in renal cell carcinoma. Profiling relied on immunoSEQ multiplex PCR, and the TCRdb table lists in-frame clones only, not all of them. This table has roughly 150,000 clones, roughly 90% appearing once. Here the sequenced sample was blood, taken from a patient whose treatment included radiotherapy and nephrectomy. Source of these receptors: a woman aged 45-59 years with renal cell carcinoma. Both conserved end residues are part of each CDR3. A D gene is named only where the DNA matches it firmly. Clone size is given for some rows only: seen once, a few or many times, or a class if the clone is expanded.

>.|TRBJ1-1|.|TRBV5-8
CASSLGTGDTEAFF
>.|TRBJ2-3|TRBD2|TRBV19
CASRTGGTTDTQYF
>.|TRBJ1-1|.|TRBV6-5
CASSYIGVEAFF
>.|TRBJ1-1|.|TRBV14
CASRGGGSAEAFF
>.|TRBJ1-1|.|TRBV19
CASIGRRRDTEAFF
>.|TRBJ1-2|.|TRBV5-6
CASSLGQLGNYGYTF
>.|TRBJ2-3|.|TRBV6-6
CASSYLGVGRDTQYF
>.|TRBJ1-3|.|TRBV7-9
CASSLVSGYGNTIYF
>.|TRBJ2-6|.|TRBV29-1
CSVETGTFSGANVLTF
>.|TRBJ2-1|.|TRBV4-1
CASSQPGTYNEQFF
>.|TRBJ1-1|.|TRBV11-3
CASSSLANTEAFF
>.|TRBJ2-1|.|TRBV2
CASRYDEGISYNEQFF
>.|TRBJ1-5|.|TRBV6-1
CASISRGSNQPQHF
>.|TRBJ2-3|.|TRBV4-3
CASSQDYGPDTQYF
>.|TRBJ2-1|.|TRBV18
CASSPPGMWKNEQFF
>.|TRBJ2-1|TRBD1|TRBV5-1
CASSLGQSYNEQFF
>.|TRBJ2-7|.|TRBV4-2
CASSPHGQSYEQYF
>.|TRBJ1-3|.|TRBV7-2
CASSLEGAGTLYF
>.|TRBJ2-2|.|TRBV7-2
CASSLVLGAAGELFF
>once|TRBJ1-5|.|TRBV28
CASSLLGDSNQPQHF
>.|TRBJ2-5|.|TRBV4-2
CASSQEMGRTQYF
>.|TRBJ1-2|TRBD1|TRBV2
CASSVRQGRYGYTF
>.|TRBJ1-2|TRBD1|TRBV6-1
CASSEWGQGAEGYTF
>.|TRBJ1-5|.|TRBV6-6
CASRPRAWGEPQHF
>.|TRBJ1-1|TRBD1|TRBV5-4
CASSLGTGRDGTEAFF
>.|TRBJ1-1|.|TRBV11-2
CASSWATNTEAFF
>.|TRBJ1-2|TRBD1|TRBV15
CATVRGEGQGLQGYTF
>.|TRBJ1-2|TRBD1|TRBV5-6
CASSPGTGGFNYGYTF
>.|TRBJ1-2|TRBD1|TRBV7-2
CASSHRGYGYTF
>.|TRBJ1-3|.|TRBV7-8
CAGAGSVGSGNTIYF
>.|TRBJ1-2|.|TRBV6-1
CASRGDGANYGYTF
>.|TRBJ2-7|TRBD1|TRBV5-1
CASSSQGAQEQYF
>.|TRBJ2-5|TRBD2|TRBV7-8
CASSPRVAGGETQYF
>.|TRBJ1-5|.|TRBV9
CASSVGGSNQPQHF
>.|TRBJ1-4|TRBD1|TRBV5-1
CASSLGGTAKNEKLFF
>.|TRBJ1-4|.|TRBV6-6
CASSYGETTTNEKLFF
>.|TRBJ1-2|TRBD1|TRBV13
CASSRNRGTGGYTF
>.|TRBJ1-3|.|TRBV6-5
CASSYGLGFSGNTIYF
>.|TRBJ1-2|.|TRBV4-1
CASSFYTGSGYTF
>.|TRBJ1-1|.|TRBV7-6
CASSLMAEQNTEAFF
>.|TRBJ2-3|TRBD2|TRBV19
CASSISGVTDTQYF
>.|TRBJ2-1|TRBD2|TRBV5-1
CASSGLAGGQNEQFF
>few|TRBJ1-1|.|TRBV5-4
CASKNDLWGDTEAFF
>.|TRBJ1-1|TRBD1|TRBV5-8
CASSFGRGRTEAFF
>.|TRBJ2-1|TRBD2|TRBV6-5
CASSYSGLAGNNEQFF